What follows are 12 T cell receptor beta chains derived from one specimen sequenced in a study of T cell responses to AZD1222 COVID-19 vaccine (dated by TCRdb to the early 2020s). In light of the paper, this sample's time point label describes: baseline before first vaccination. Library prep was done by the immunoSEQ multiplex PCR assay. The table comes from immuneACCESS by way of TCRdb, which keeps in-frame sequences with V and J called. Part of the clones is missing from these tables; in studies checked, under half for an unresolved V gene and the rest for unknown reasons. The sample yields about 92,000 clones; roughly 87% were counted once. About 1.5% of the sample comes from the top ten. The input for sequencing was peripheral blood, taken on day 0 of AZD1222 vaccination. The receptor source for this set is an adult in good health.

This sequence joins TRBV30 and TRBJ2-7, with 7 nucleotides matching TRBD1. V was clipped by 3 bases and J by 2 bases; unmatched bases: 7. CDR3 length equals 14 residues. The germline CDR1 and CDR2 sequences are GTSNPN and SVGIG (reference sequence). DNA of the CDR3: TGTGCCTGGAGCTCGAATCAGGGGGCCTACGAGCAGTACTTC. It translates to CAWSSNQGAYEQYF.

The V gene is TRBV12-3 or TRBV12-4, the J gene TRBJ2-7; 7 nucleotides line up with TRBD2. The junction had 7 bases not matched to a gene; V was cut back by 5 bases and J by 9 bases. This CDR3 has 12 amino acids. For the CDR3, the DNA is TGTGCCAGCAGTCTCACCCCGGGAGGGCAGTACTTC. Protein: CASSLTPGGQYF.

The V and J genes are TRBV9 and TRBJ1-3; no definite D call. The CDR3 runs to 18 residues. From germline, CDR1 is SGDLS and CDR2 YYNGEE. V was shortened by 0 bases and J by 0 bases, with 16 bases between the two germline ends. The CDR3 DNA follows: TGTGCCAGCAGCGTAGATATATGGAGAGGAGGCTCTGGAAACACCATATATTTT. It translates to CASSVDIWRGGSGNTIYF.

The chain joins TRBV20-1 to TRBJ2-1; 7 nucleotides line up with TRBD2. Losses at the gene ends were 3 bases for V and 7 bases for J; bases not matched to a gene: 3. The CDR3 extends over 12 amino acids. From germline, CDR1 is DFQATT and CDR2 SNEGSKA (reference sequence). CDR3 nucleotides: TGCAGTGCTAGTCCCGGGGGGAATGAGCAGTTCTTC. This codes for CSASPGGNEQFF.

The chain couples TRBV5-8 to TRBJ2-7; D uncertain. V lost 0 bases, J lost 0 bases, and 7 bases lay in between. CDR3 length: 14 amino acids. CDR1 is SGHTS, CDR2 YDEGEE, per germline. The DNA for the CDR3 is TGTGCCAGCAGCTTGGGGTCCGCCTCCTACGAGCAGTACTTC. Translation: CASSLGSASYEQYF. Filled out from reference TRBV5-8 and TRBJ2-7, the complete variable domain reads EAGVTQSPTHLIKTRGQQATLRCSPISGHTSVYWYQQALGLGLQFLLWYDEGEERNRGNFPPRFSGRQFPNYSSELNVNALELEDSALYLCASSLGSASYEQYFGPGTRLTVT.

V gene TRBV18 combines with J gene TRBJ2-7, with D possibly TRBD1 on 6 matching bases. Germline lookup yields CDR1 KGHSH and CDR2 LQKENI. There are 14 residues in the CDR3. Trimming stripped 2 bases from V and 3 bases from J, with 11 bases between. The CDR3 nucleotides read TGTGCCAGCTCACCAGGACAGTCGGTCTACGAGCAGTACTTC. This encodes CASSPGQSVYEQYF.

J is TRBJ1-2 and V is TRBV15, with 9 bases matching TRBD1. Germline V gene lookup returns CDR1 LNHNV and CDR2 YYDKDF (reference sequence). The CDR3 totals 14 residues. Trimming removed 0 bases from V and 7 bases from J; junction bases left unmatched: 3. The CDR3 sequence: CATSRDRDRVGYTF. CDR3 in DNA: TGTGCCACCAGCAGAGATCGGGACAGGGTTGGCTACACCTTC.

This CDR3 reads CASSLDSGHGYTF. The CDR3 DNA reads as TGTGCCAGCAGTTTGGACTCAGGGCATGGCTACACCTTC. This sequence joins TRBV6-5 and TRBJ1-2, with D possibly matching TRBD1 (5 bases). The CDR3 has 13 amino acids. Germline V gene sequence: CDR1 MNHEY, CDR2 SVGAGI. The ends were cut back, 4 bases at V and 6 bases at J, with 12 bases in the middle.

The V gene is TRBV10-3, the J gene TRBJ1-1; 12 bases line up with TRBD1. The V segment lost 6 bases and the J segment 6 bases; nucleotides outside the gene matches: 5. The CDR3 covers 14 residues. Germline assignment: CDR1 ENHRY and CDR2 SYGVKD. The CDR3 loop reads CAISRDRGHSEAFF. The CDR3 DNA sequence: TGTGCCATCAGCAGGGACAGGGGGCATTCTGAAGCTTTCTTT.

The CDR3 bases are TGTGCCAGCAGGATCGGACCAGGTGTGAACACTGAAGCTTTCTTT. Its translation: CASRIGPGVNTEAFF. The chain carries TRBV28 and TRBJ1-1; D not resolved. This CDR3 has 15 amino acids. Trimming removed 6 bases at V and 0 bases at J, with 14 bases between. Germline values: CDR1 MDHEN, CDR2 SYDVKM.

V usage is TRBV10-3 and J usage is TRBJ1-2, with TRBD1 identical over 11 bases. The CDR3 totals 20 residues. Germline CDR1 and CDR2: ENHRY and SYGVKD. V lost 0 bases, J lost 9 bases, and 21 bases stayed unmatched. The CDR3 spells CAISESVGEGQGGLLCCYTF. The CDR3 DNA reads TGTGCCATCAGTGAGTCTGTAGGGGAGGGACAGGGGGGTCTGCTATGTTGCTACACCTTC.

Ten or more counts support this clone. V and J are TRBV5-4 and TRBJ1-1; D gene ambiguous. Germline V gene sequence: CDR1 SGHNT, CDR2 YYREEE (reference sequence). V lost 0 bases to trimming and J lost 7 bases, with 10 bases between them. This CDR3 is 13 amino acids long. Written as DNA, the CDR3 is TGTGCCAGCAGCTTGGCGCAGGTCAATGAAGCTTTCTTT. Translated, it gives CASSLAQVNEAFF.